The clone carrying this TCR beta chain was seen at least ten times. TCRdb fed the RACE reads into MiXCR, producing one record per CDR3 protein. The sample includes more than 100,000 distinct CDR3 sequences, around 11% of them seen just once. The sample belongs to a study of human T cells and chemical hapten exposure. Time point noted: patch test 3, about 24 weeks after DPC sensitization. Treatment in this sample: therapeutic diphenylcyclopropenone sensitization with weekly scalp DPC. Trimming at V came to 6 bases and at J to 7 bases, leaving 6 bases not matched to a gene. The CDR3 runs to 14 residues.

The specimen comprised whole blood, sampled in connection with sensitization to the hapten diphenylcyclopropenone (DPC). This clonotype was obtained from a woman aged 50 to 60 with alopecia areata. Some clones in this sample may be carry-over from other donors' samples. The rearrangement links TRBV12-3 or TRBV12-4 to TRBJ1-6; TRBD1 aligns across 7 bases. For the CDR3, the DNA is TGTGCCAGCAGCCCCGGGACAGCGAATTCACCCCTCCACTTT. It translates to CASSPGTANSPLHF.